The present TCR beta chain was sequenced within a study of T cell repertoires in cytomegalovirus infection. Study background: Matching HLA type, along with CMV infection, was indicated by public TCR beta signatures.

Study findings and constraints: Cumulated frequencies of public TCR beta families served to identify carriers of CMV plus the relevant HLA. The ex vivo response was dominated by HLA-C-restricted CMV-specific TCR beta clonotypes.

CDR3 length: 12 amino acids. Germline CDR1 and CDR2: LGHDT and YNNKEL (reference sequence). The V end lost 2 bases, the J end lost 12 bases, and 14 bases lay between the germline ends. Each CDR3 protein gets one entry after TCRdb re-called the reads with MiXCR. The sample carries fewer than 550,000 distinct CDR3 sequences, over 9% recorded once. A remark on this clonotype: Its antigen is unidentified. A much bigger clone sits one base away, suggesting this may be a read error.

The V gene is TRBV3-1, the J gene TRBJ2-7; tentative D call: TRBD2 (6 bases). The source material was PBMCs. This receptor was obtained from a human donor in good health (CMV status not recorded). Some clones in this sample may be carry-over from other donors' samples. The CDR3 here is CASSQLVEGPYF. As DNA, the CDR3 is TGTGCCAGCAGCCAACTTGTGGAGGGACCGTACTTC.